The rows below give T cell receptor beta chains drawn from one sample of a study of early T cells in non-severe SARS-CoV-2 infection. TCRdb redid the calling of the 5' RACE reads with MiXCR, one entry per CDR3 protein. The table has around 61,000 distinct CDR3 sequences, more than 13% seen once. The specimen was whole blood, collected at baseline. The receptors originated from an adult who was a healthcare worker with PCR-confirmed SARS-CoV-2 infection or an uninfected control (not recorded which). CDR3s include the opening cysteine and the closing phenylalanine or tryptophan. Fields, in order: D gene, V gene, J gene, clone size, CDR3 protein, CDR3 DNA. A D gene is named only where the DNA matches it firmly. A row's size may be missing; if present it is once, few, many or a size class.

TRBD1	TRBV7-6	TRBJ2-5	-	CASRGTGTGDGTQYF	TGTGCCAGCAGGGGGACCGGGACAGGCGATGGGACCCAGTACTTC
-	TRBV15	TRBJ2-3	once	CATSTATDTQYF	TGTGCCACCAGCACGGCCACAGATACGCAGTATTTT
TRBD2	TRBV7-9	TRBJ2-7	few	CASTRLGGTASYEQYF	TGTGCCAGCACCCGCCTGGGGGGGACGGCTTCCTACGAGCAGTACTTC
-	TRBV18	TRBJ2-7	-	CASRDKSSYEQYF	TGTGCCAGCCGAGACAAAAGCTCCTACGAGCAGTACTTC
TRBD1	TRBV7-2	TRBJ1-4	few	CASSLAIGGHEKLFF	TGTGCCAGCAGCTTAGCTATAGGGGGCCATGAAAAACTGTTTTTT
-	TRBV4-2	TRBJ2-7	-	CASSYGGGPYEQYF	TGTGCCAGCAGCTACGGTGGAGGACCATACGAGCAGTACTTC
-	TRBV5-1	TRBJ2-7	few	CASSFGAEGEQYF	TGCGCCAGCAGCTTCGGGGCAGAAGGCGAGCAGTACTTC
TRBD2	TRBV10-3	TRBJ2-1	-	CAISETEAGGPLNEQFF	TGTGCCATCAGTGAGACCGAAGCGGGAGGGCCACTCAATGAGCAGTTCTTC
-	TRBV21-1	TRBJ2-7	-	CAAWEGGEQYF	TGTGCCGCTTGGGAGGGAGGCGAGCAGTACTTC
TRBD2	TRBV6-2/TRBV6-3	TRBJ2-1	few	CAGFSGIKKGPSSYNEQFF	TGTGCCGGCTTTAGCGGGATAAAAAAGGGCCCTTCCTCCTACAATGAGCAGTTCTTC
-	TRBV28	TRBJ1-5	few	CASSHLSLREAQPQHF	TGTGCCAGCAGCCACTTAAGCTTGAGGGAGGCCCAGCCCCAGCATTTT
TRBD2	TRBV2	TRBJ2-2	few	CASSVGLAYTGELFF	TGTGCCAGCAGTGTCGGACTAGCCTACACCGGGGAGCTGTTTTTT
-	TRBV28	TRBJ2-7	many	CASSSGLRFEQYF	TGTGCCAGCAGTTCCGGACTGCGTTTCGAGCAGTACTTC
TRBD2	TRBV7-3	TRBJ2-1	few	CASSLMAGGPFNEQFF	TGTGCCAGCAGCTTAATGGCGGGAGGGCCTTTCAATGAGCAGTTCTTC
-	TRBV12-3/TRBV12-4	TRBJ2-1	few	CASSLEPVIGVQFF	TGTGCCAGCAGTTTAGAGCCAGTAATAGGCGTGCAGTTCTTC
-	TRBV6-5	TRBJ1-4	few	CASSYDLAGGKLFF	TGTGCCAGCAGTTACGATCTTGCGGGAGGGAAACTGTTTTTT
TRBD2	TRBV5-1	TRBJ2-7	-	CASSRFPGLALDEQYF	TGCGCCAGCAGCCGATTCCCGGGACTAGCGCTTGACGAGCAGTACTTC
-	TRBV28	TRBJ2-7	many	CASSLYSTYEQYF	TGTGCCAGCAGTTTGTACTCCACCTACGAGCAGTACTTC
-	TRBV27	TRBJ1-5	-	CASSLWGPNSNQPQHF	TGTGCCAGCAGTTTATGGGGGCCGAATAGCAATCAGCCCCAGCATTTT
-	TRBV5-1	TRBJ1-2	few	CASSLAAMSYGYTF	TGCGCCAGCAGCTTGGCGGCGATGTCCTATGGCTACACCTTC
-	TRBV9	TRBJ2-4	few	CASGWYPHIENIQYF	TGTGCCAGCGGCTGGTATCCCCACATCGAAAACATTCAGTACTTC
-	TRBV7-6	TRBJ1-4	few	CASSPNDGGPREKLFF	TGTGCCAGCAGCCCTAATGATGGGGGGCCACGTGAAAAACTGTTTTTT
-	TRBV18	TRBJ2-1	many	CASSPTLGGANNEQFF	TGTGCCAGCTCGCCGACTTTGGGGGGGGCAAACAATGAGCAGTTCTTC
TRBD2	TRBV3-1	TRBJ2-7	many	CASSQGLAASYEQYF	TGTGCCAGCAGCCAGGGACTAGCGGCATCCTACGAGCAGTACTTC
TRBD1	TRBV2	TRBJ2-3	-	CASSGTGGDTYF	TGTGCCAGCAGTGGGACAGGGGGCGATACGTATTTT
-	TRBV7-2	TRBJ2-7	few	CASSTAGTYSYEQYF	TGTGCCAGCAGCACCGCCGGGACCTACTCCTACGAGCAGTACTTC